This T cell receptor (beta chain) is from a study of technical replicates of blood from several donors. There are 15 residues in the CDR3. The V gene end was trimmed by 4 bases and the J gene end by 8 bases; junction bases not matched to a gene: 10. The germline V gene has CDR1 MNHNS and CDR2 SASEGT. Profiled with immunoSEQ multiplex PCR; TCRdb holds only in-frame clones, not every one. Here the sample spans around 62,000 clones, roughly 98% being singletons. The TCR was taken from a human donor in good health. V and J are TRBV6-1 and TRBJ1-5; 8 bases line up with TRBD1. The specimen sequenced was T cells isolated from PBMCs. This chain's CDR3 is CASSVSGQVGEPQHF. CDR3 DNA sequence: TGTGCCAGCAGTGTATCGGGACAGGTAGGGGAGCCCCAGCATTTT.